These T cell receptor beta chains were read from a single sample in a study of blood T cell repertoires in COVID-19. The repertoire was sequenced with immunoSEQ multiplex PCR; TCRdb's copy has only in-frame clones and lacks some. Here the sample spans some 340,000 clones, 83% being singletons. Sequencing was performed on peripheral blood. The receptors stem from a man aged 25-45 years with active or convalescent COVID-19. CDR3s include the opening cysteine and the closing phenylalanine or tryptophan. A D gene is named only where the DNA matches it firmly. Clone size appears in some rows only: once, few, many, or a class for an expanded clone.

. TRBJ1-2 . TRBV3-1/TRBV3-2 CASSQYEGTNYGYTF TGTGCCAGCAGCCAATATGAGGGAACTAACTATGGCTACACCTTC
. TRBJ2-1 . TRBV7-9 CASSHPQEPDHHNEQFF TGTGCCAGCAGCCATCCTCAGGAACCCGACCACCACAATGAGCAGTTCTTC
. TRBJ1-3 . TRBV2 CASSSPPMRGNTIYF TGTGCCAGCAGCTCACCTCCTATGAGGGGAAACACCATATATTTT
TRBD2 TRBJ2-3 . TRBV11-2 CASSLGGTNTDTQYF TGTGCCAGCAGCTTAGGCGGGACTAACACAGATACGCAGTATTTT
TRBD2 TRBJ2-2 . TRBV2 CASSERGEKNTGELFF TGTGCCAGCAGTGAACGGGGGGAAAAGAACACCGGGGAGCTGTTTTTT
TRBD1 TRBJ1-1 . TRBV12-5 CASGTGTYTEAFF TGTGCTAGTGGGACAGGGACCTACACTGAAGCTTTCTTT
. TRBJ2-7 . TRBV10-3 CAINRGGYEQYF TGTGCCATCAACAGGGGAGGCTACGAGCAGTACTTC
. TRBJ1-1 . TRBV19 CASSPQGLRTEAFF TGTGCCAGTAGTCCCCAGGGGCTGAGGACTGAAGCTTTCTTT
TRBD1 TRBJ2-7 . TRBV19 CASSVGGAWREQYF TGTGCCAGTAGTGTAGGGGGCGCATGGCGCGAGCAGTACTTC
TRBD2 TRBJ2-3 . TRBV11-2 CASSAGRAADTQYF TGTGCCAGCAGCGCCGGGAGGGCGGCAGATACGCAGTATTTT
. TRBJ1-1 . TRBV7-8 CGTSGGRNTEAFF TGTGGGACTTCCGGGGGAAGGAACACTGAAGCTTTCTTT
. TRBJ1-2 . TRBV19 CASSMAGRGVYGYTF TGTGCCAGTAGTATGGCCGGGAGGGGGGTCTATGGCTACACCTTC
TRBD1 TRBJ1-4 . TRBV5-6 CASSRTGSEKLFF TGTGCCAGCAGCAGGACAGGGTCGGAAAAACTGTTTTTT
. TRBJ2-1 . TRBV3-1/TRBV3-2 CASSQDRGRKQFF TGTGCCAGCAGCCAAGATAGGGGCCGAAAGCAGTTCTTC
. TRBJ1-1 . TRBV6-2/TRBV6-3 CASSTLTGRGWAFF TGTGCCAGCAGTACCCTGACTGGGCGGGGATGGGCTTTCTTT
. TRBJ1-6 . TRBV3-1/TRBV3-2 CASSQDPGNSPLHF TGTGCCAGCAGCCAAGACCCGGGGAATTCACCCCTCCACTTT
. TRBJ1-2 . TRBV3-1/TRBV3-2 CASSQDGANYGYTF TGTGCCAGCAGCCAAGATGGGGCGAACTATGGCTACACCTTC
. TRBJ1-1 once TRBV11-3 CASSLSRGEAFF TGTGCCAGCAGCCTAAGTAGGGGGGAAGCTTTCTTT
TRBD1 TRBJ2-1 . TRBV30 CAWSVGRGPANEQFF TGTGCCTGGAGTGTGGGCAGGGGGCCTGCAAATGAGCAGTTCTTC
TRBD2 TRBJ2-1 . TRBV5-3 CARSLSGIIYNEQFF TGTGCCAGAAGTTTGAGCGGGATCATCTACAATGAGCAGTTCTTC
. TRBJ1-2 . TRBV30 CAWNPGSYGYTF TGTGCCTGGAATCCGGGGAGCTATGGCTACACCTTC
. TRBJ1-6 once TRBV30 CAWSINSNSPLHF TGTGCCTGGAGTATTAACAGCAATTCACCCCTCCACTTT
. TRBJ1-2 . TRBV28 CASSLPGQPHGYTF TGTGCCAGCAGTTTACCTGGACAGCCACATGGCTACACCTTC